This T cell receptor beta chain was found in a study of blood T cell repertoires in COVID-19. Study-level information: There were acute and convalescent COVID-19 samples, and they came from the United States, Italy and Spain. T cells, B-cell-depleted T cells, or PBMCs supplied cDNA or gDNA.

TCRdb's copy holds only in-frame clones and misses some; the assay was immunoSEQ multiplex PCR. The sample records approximately 250,000 clones, 92% being singletons. Seattle participants joined during active infection and were tracked over time. This CDR3 spans 14 amino acids. V dropped 6 bases and J dropped 3; count of bases not matched to a gene: 4. Per germline, CDR1 LNHDA and CDR2 SQIVND (reference sequence). The gene calls are TRBV19 and TRBJ2-7, with TRBD2 identical over 11 bases. The material sequenced was peripheral blood. This clonotype originated in a man under 40 with COVID-19, enrolled during active disease. The CDR3: CASRLAGGNYEQYF. The CDR3 region has the DNA TGTGCCAGTAGGCTAGCGGGGGGAAACTACGAGCAGTACTTC.